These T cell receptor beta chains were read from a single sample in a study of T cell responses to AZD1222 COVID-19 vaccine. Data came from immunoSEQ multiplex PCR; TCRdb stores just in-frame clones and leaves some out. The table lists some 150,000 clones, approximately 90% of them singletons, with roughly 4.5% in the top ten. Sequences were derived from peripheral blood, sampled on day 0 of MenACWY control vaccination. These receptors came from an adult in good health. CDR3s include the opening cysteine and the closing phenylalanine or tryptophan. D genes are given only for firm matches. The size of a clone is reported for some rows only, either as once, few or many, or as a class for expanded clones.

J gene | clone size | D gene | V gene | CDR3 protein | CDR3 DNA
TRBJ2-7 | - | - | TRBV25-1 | CASSVIGTGLNEQYF | TGTGCCAGCAGTGTGATCGGGACGGGGTTAAACGAGCAGTACTTC
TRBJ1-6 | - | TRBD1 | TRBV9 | CASSVEQGIRNSPLHF | TGTGCCAGCAGCGTGGAACAGGGGATTCGAAATTCACCCCTCCACTTT
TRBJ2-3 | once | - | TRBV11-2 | CASSPASDRADTQYF | TGTGCCAGCAGCCCCGCTAGCGATCGAGCAGATACGCAGTATTTT
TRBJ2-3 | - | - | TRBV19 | CASSITTSSEAQYF | TGTGCCAGTAGTATAACAACTAGTTCTGAGGCGCAGTATTTT
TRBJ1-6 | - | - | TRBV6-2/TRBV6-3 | CASSYDNSISSPLHF | TGTGCCAGCAGTTACGACAATTCAATCTCCTCACCCCTCCACTTT
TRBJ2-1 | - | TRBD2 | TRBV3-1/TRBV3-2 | CASSQEWGIAGGVEQFF | TGTGCCAGCAGCCAAGAGTGGGGAATAGCGGGAGGCGTCGAGCAGTTCTTC
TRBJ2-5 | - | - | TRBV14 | CASRGTGSGQTQYF | TGTGCCAGCAGGGGGACGGGATCCGGACAGACCCAGTACTTC
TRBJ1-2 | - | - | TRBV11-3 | CASSPRGSDYGYTF | TGTGCCAGCAGCCCCAGGGGCAGCGACTATGGCTACACCTTC
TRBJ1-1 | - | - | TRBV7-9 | CASSATGNTEAFF | TGTGCCAGCAGCGCGACGGGGAACACTGAAGCTTTCTTT
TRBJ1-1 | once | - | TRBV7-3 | CASSPGPNTEAFF | TGTGCCAGCAGCCCGGGGCCAAACACTGAAGCTTTCTTT
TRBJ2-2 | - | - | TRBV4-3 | CASSPRPGANTGELFF | TGCGCCAGCAGCCCCCGGCCCGGCGCGAACACCGGGGAGCTGTTTTTT
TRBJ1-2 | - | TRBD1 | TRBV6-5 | CASSYSRQGGSGYTF | TGTGCCAGCAGTTACTCGAGACAGGGAGGGTCTGGCTACACCTTC
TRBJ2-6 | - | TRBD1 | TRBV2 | CASSETGGGANVLTF | TGTGCCAGCAGCGAAACAGGGGGTGGGGCCAACGTCCTGACTTTC
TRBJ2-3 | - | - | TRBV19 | CASSPARTFSTDTQYF | TGTGCCAGTAGTCCTGCCCGGACCTTTAGCACAGATACGCAGTATTTT
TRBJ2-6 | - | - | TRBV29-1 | CSAETRDFRSGANVLTF | TGCAGCGCCGAAACCCGAGACTTTAGGAGTGGGGCCAACGTCCTGACTTTC
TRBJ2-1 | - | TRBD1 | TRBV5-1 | CASSMTGSSSYNEQFF | TGCGCCAGCAGCATGACAGGGTCCAGCTCCTACAATGAGCAGTTCTTC
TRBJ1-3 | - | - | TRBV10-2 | CASSASAGTSTISGNTIYF | TGCGCCAGCAGTGCATCAGCGGGGACAAGTACCATCTCTGGAAACACCATATATTTT
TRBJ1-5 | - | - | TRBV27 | CASSLRQSNQPQHF | TGTGCCAGCAGTTTGCGACAGAGCAATCAGCCCCAGCATTTT
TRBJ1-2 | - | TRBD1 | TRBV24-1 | CATSDRRQGGGYTF | TGTGCCACCAGTGATCGCAGACAGGGAGGAGGCTACACCTTC
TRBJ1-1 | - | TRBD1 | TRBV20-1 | CSASEGALNTEAFF | TGCAGTGCTAGTGAGGGGGCGTTGAACACTGAAGCTTTCTTT
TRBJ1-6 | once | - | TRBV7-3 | CASSSDRPSPLHF | TGTGCCAGCAGCTCCGACAGGCCTTCACCCCTCCACTTT
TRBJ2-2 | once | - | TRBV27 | CASSLYGSVGTLNTGELFF | TGTGCCAGCAGTTTATACGGGAGCGTGGGAACCCTGAACACCGGGGAGCTGTTTTTT
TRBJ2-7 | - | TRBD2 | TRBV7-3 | CASSLGPSGREYEQYF | TGTGCCAGCAGCTTAGGCCCTAGCGGGAGGGAGTACGAGCAGTACTTC
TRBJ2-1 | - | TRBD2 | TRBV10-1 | CASSESGGGLADNEQFF | TGCGCCAGCAGTGAGTCGGGAGGAGGACTAGCGGACAATGAGCAGTTCTTC
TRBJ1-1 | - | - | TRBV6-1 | CASSESQRRGAFF | TGTGCCAGCAGTGAAAGCCAGCGCCGCGGGGCTTTCTTT
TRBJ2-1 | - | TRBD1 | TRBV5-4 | CASQGDRAGYNEQFF | TGTGCCAGCCAGGGGGACAGGGCTGGGTACAATGAGCAGTTCTTC
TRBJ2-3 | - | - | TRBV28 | CASSLTGQLDTQYF | TGTGCCAGCAGTCTTACGGGACAACTTGATACGCAGTATTTT
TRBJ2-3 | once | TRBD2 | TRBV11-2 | CASSPLASGSSDTQYF | TGTGCCAGCAGCCCCCTGGCTAGCGGGAGCTCAGATACGCAGTATTTT
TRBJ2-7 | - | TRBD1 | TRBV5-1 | CASSLVPGGYEQYF | TGCGCCAGCAGCTTGGTTCCAGGGGGCTACGAGCAGTACTTC
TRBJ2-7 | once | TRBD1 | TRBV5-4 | CASSPGTGRYEQYF | TGTGCCAGCAGCCCAGGGACAGGGAGATACGAGCAGTACTTC
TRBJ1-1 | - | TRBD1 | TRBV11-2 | CASSLWDRMNTEAFF | TGTGCCAGCAGCTTATGGGACAGGATGAACACTGAAGCTTTCTTT
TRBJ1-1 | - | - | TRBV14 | CASSQDPKKNTEAFF | TGTGCCAGCAGCCAAGATCCAAAAAAGAACACTGAAGCTTTCTTT
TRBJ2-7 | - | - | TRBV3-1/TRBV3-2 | CASSQDSSRSYEQYF | TGTGCCAGCAGCCAAGATTCTTCCCGCTCCTACGAGCAGTACTTC